Below, one TCR beta chain is given with its context. Its antigen remains unknown. These data are taken from a study of blood T cells in healthy people across ages. Germline CDR1 reads DFQATT; CDR2 reads SNEGSKA (reference sequence). The V and J ends lost 2 bases and 5 bases respectively, with 15 bases between them. This CDR3 is 14 amino acids long. Alongside a J-beta primer mix, a sample-barcoded 5' primer served in a second PCR lasting about 7 to 12 cycles. TCRdb fed the 5' RACE reads into MiXCR, producing one record per CDR3 protein. The repertoire holds roughly 800,000 distinct CDR3 sequences, roughly 64% seen once, with 22% in the top ten. Study observations and caveats: Donor CMV status, an unknown factor, possibly confounded changes in expanded clonotypes.

Material for sequencing was blood. The receptor was derived from a man aged 30 to 45 in good health. The chain employs TRBV20-1 and TRBJ1-2, with D maybe TRBD1 (5 bases). The CDR3 protein is CSARPGDRDYGYTF. CDR3 nucleotides: TGCAGTGCTAGACCGGGAGACAGAGATTATGGCTACACCTTC.